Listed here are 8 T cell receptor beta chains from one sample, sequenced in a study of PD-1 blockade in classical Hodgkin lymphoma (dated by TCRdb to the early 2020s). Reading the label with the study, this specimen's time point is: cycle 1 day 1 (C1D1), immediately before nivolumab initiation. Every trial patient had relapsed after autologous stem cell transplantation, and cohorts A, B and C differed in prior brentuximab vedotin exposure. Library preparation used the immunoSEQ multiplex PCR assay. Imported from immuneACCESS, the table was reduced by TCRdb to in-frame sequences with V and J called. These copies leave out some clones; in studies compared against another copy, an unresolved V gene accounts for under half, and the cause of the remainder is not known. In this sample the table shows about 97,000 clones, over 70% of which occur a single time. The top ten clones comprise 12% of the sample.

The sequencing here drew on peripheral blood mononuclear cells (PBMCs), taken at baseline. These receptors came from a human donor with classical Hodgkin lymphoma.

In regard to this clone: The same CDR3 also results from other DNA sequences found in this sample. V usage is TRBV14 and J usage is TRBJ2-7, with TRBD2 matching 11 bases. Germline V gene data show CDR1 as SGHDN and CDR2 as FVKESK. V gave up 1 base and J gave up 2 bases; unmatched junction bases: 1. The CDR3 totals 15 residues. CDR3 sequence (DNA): TGTGCCAGCAGCCAAGGACTAGCGGGGACCTACGAGCAGTACTTC. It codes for CASSQGLAGTYEQYF.

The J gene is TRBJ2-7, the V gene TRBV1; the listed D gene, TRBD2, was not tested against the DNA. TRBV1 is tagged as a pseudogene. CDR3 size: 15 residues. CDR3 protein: CTSSQGDGRYYEQYF. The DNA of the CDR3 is TGCACCAGCAGCCAAGGAGACGGGAGGTACTACGAGCAGTACTTC.

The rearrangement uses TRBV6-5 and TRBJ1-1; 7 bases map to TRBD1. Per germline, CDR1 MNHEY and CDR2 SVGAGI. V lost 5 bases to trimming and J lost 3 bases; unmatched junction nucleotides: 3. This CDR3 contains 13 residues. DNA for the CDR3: TGTGCCAGCAGTGACAGGGTGGACACTGAAGCTTTCTTT. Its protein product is CASSDRVDTEAFF.

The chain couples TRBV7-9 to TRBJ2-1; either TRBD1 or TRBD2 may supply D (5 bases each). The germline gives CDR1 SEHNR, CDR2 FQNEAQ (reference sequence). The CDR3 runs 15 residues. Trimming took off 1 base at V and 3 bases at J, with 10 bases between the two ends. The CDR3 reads CASSLVLGDYNEQFF. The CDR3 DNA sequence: TGTGCCAGCAGCTTAGTACTAGGGGACTACAATGAGCAGTTCTTC.

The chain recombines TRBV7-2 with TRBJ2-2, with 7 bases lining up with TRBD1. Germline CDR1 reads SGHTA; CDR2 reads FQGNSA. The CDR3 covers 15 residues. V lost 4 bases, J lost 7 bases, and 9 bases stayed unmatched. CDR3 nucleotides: TGTGCCAGCAGCTATGTTAGGGGGCAGGTCGGGGAGCTGTTTTTT. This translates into CASSYVRGQVGELFF.

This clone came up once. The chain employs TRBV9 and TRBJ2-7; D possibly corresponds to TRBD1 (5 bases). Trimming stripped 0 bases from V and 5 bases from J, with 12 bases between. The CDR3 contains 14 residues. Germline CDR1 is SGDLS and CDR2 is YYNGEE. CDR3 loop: CASSVGQGSHEQYF. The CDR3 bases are TGTGCCAGCAGCGTAGGCCAGGGATCCCACGAGCAGTACTTC.

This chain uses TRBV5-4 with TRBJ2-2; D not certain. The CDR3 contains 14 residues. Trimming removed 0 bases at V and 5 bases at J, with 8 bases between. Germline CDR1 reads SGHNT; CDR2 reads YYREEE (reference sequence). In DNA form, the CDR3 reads TGTGCCAGCAGCTTGGCCTCCGGAACCGGGGAGCTGTTTTTT. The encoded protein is CASSLASGTGELFF.

The CDR3 protein is CASSQGGAGNTQYF. CDR3 nucleotides: TGTGCCAGCAGCCAAGGAGGAGCGGGGAATACGCAGTATTTT. V and J are TRBV14 and TRBJ2-3, with TRBD2 matching 7 bases. The J segment lost 7 bases and the V segment lost 1 base, leaving 5 bases of the junction unmatched. Germline lookup yields CDR1 SGHDN and CDR2 FVKESK. The CDR3 contains 14 residues.